The T cell receptor (beta chain) described here comes from a study of blood T cell repertoires in COVID-19. Across the study: Acute-phase and convalescent COVID-19 samples originated in the United States, Italy and Spain. PBMCs, B-cell-depleted T cells, or T cells were the source of the cDNA or gDNA that made up the material.

V gave up 7 bases and J gave up 4 bases; unmatched junction bases: 11. CDR3 size: 15 residues. In the original analysis: Nucleated cell number was recorded as an estimate derived from reference gene primer amplification. Libraries were prepared by immunoSEQ multiplex PCR; TCRdb keeps only in-frame clonotypes and omits some of them. V and J calls and clone size are given by that table; D and trimming were obtained from the DNA. The repertoire holds roughly 130,000 clones, 84% seen once, with roughly an eighth in the top ten. The rearrangement joins TRBV23-1 to TRBJ2-5; 8 nucleotides agree with TRBD1. TRBV23-1 is an ORF; its function is uncertain. The sequenced sample consisted of peripheral blood. The TCR comes from a woman aged 30 to 39 who had recovered from COVID-19. The CDR3 reads CASTPSTGEGETQYF. CDR3 nucleotide sequence: TGCGCCAGCACCCCTTCGACAGGGGAAGGAGAGACCCAGTACTTC.